This T cell receptor beta chain was recovered during a study of tumor-infiltrating lymphocytes in localized non-small cell lung cancer. Study at large: Some samples were collected after neoadjuvant chemotherapy; smokers, never-smokers and several histologies were included.

Repertoires were generated with immunoSEQ multiplex PCR, while TCRdb's copy carries only in-frame clones and drops some. The sample lists about 15,000 clones, approximately 69% seen once, with approximately 6% in the top ten. Germline lookup yields CDR1 LGHNA and CDR2 YSLEER. The CDR3 totals 15 residues. The junction had 5 bases not matched to a gene; V was cut back by 0 bases and J by 3 bases. Material for sequencing was lung tumor tissue. This receptor was obtained from a human donor with non-small cell lung cancer. The chain combines TRBV4-3 with TRBJ2-7, with TRBD1 identical over 7 bases. CDR3 DNA sequence: TGCGCCAGCAGCCAAGAAAGACAGGGCCTCTACGAGCAGTACTTC. Translation gives CASSQERQGLYEQYF.